The clone carrying this TCR beta chain has more than one count but fewer than ten. Its target is unknown. PCR involved 60 Vbeta and 13 Jbeta primers. Some clones are missing from TCRdb's copy, which holds only in-frame ones; the method was immunoSEQ multiplex PCR. The sample lists 150,000 to 200,000 clones, 75% to 85% occurring once. The data derive from a study of cytomegalovirus exposure and HLA in healthy donors. The junction had 6 bases not matched to a gene; V was cut back by 9 bases and J by 1 base. Germline V gene lookup returns CDR1 SGHDN and CDR2 FVKESK. The length of the CDR3 is 14 residues. Study outcomes and limitations: Most observed TCR sequences were rare, whereas some public TCRs were detected in many donors.

The J gene is TRBJ2-1, the V gene TRBV14, with 7 bases lining up with TRBD2. Sample: PBMCs. This TCR came from a woman aged 18-29 years in good health and CMV-seropositive. CDR3 DNA: TGTGCCAGTTCCAGCGGGGAGTCCTACAATGAGCAGTTCTTC. Translating gives CASSSGESYNEQFF.